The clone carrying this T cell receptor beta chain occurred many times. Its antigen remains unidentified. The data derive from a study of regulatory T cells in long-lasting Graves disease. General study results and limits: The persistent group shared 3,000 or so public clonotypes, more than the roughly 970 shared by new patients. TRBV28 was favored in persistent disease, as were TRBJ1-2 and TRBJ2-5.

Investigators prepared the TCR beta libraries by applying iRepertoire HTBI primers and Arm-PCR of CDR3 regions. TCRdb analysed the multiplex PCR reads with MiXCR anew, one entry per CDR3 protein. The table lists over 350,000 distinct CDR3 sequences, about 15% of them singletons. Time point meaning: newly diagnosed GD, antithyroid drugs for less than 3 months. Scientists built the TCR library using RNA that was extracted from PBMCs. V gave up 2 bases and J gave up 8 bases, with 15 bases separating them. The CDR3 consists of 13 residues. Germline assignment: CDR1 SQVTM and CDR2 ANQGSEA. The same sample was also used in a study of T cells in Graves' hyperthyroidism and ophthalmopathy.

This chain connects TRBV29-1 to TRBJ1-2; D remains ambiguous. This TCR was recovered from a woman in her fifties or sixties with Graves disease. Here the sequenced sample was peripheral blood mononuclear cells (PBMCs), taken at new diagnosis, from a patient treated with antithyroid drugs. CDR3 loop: CSVEPWGLGGYTF. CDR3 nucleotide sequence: TGCAGCGTTGAACCGTGGGGTCTGGGGGGCTACACCTTC.